What follows describes a single T cell receptor beta chain. Trimming removed 7 bases at V and 6 bases at J, with 19 bases between. The germline V gene has CDR1 SNHLY and CDR2 FYNNEI. The CDR3 sequence is 14 residues long. The sample is drawn from a study of blood T cell repertoires in COVID-19. Sequenced by immunoSEQ multiplex PCR; TCRdb stores in-frame clones only, minus some. The sample contains fewer than 130,000 clones, around 83% of which appear only once. The clonotype comes from a human donor in a cohort sampled during active COVID-19. Sequencing was performed on peripheral blood. J is TRBJ2-7 and V is TRBV2, with D tentatively TRBD2 (5 bases). CDR3 coding DNA: TGTGCCAGCATGTCGAGCGGACTCGGTGGCGAGCAGTACTTC. Its translation is CASMSSGLGGEQYF.